This is a list of T cell receptor beta chains from one sample in a study of T cell repertoires in cytomegalovirus infection. One entry per CDR3 protein results from TCRdb running MiXCR on the reads. This sample has 60,000 to 75,000 distinct CDR3 sequences, with 4% found just once. Material: PBMCs. These receptors all come from a human donor in good health (CMV status not recorded). Some clones in this sample may be carry-over from other donors' samples. The CDR3 runs from the conserved cysteine through the conserved F or W. The D gene is left open where the match is weak. Clone size is given for some rows only: seen once, a few or many times, or a class if the clone is expanded.

cdr3_aa: CASSLIGGGFDTQYF
cdr3_nt: TGTGCCAGCAGCTTAATTGGCGGGGGATTCGATACGCAGTATTTT
clone_size: many
j_call: TRBJ2-3
v_call: TRBV7-3
d_call: TRBD2

cdr3_aa: CASRKTGYEQYF
cdr3_nt: TGTGCCAGCAGGAAGACAGGCTACGAGCAGTACTTC
clone_size: many
j_call: TRBJ2-7
v_call: TRBV2
d_call: -

cdr3_aa: CASSLGDEAGYGYTF
cdr3_nt: TGTGCCAGCAGCTTGGGGGATGAGGCAGGGTATGGCTACACCTTC
clone_size: many
j_call: TRBJ1-2
v_call: TRBV7-2
d_call: -

cdr3_aa: CASSIGTRRLHEQFF
cdr3_nt: TGTGCCAGCAGCATTGGGACTAGGCGGTTGCATGAGCAGTTCTTC
clone_size: many
j_call: TRBJ2-1
v_call: TRBV7-2
d_call: TRBD2

cdr3_aa: CASNTGYPTDTQYF
cdr3_nt: TGTGCCAGCAATACCGGCTACCCTACAGATACGCAGTATTTT
clone_size: many
j_call: TRBJ2-3
v_call: TRBV12-3/TRBV12-4
d_call: -

cdr3_aa: CASSPAGDFGEQYF
cdr3_nt: TGTGCCAGCAGCCCCGCCGGGGACTTTGGGGAGCAGTACTTC
clone_size: many
j_call: TRBJ2-7
v_call: TRBV7-6
d_call: -

cdr3_aa: CASSLWSQIQETQYF
cdr3_nt: TGTGCCAGCAGCTTATGGTCGCAGATCCAAGAGACCCAGTACTTC
clone_size: many
j_call: TRBJ2-5
v_call: TRBV7-9
d_call: -

cdr3_aa: CASTERPPYEQYF
cdr3_nt: TGTGCCAGCACGGAGCGGCCACCCTACGAGCAGTACTTC
clone_size: many
j_call: TRBJ2-7
v_call: TRBV28
d_call: -

cdr3_aa: CASSQKNLAGLSGNTIYF
cdr3_nt: TGTGCCAGCAGCCAAAAAAACCTCGCGGGCCTCTCTGGAAACACCATATATTTT
clone_size: -
j_call: TRBJ1-3
v_call: TRBV7-2
d_call: -

cdr3_aa: CASSLVRDETQYF
cdr3_nt: TGTGCCAGCAGCTTAGTCAGGGACGAGACCCAGTACTTC
clone_size: many
j_call: TRBJ2-5
v_call: TRBV7-2
d_call: -

cdr3_aa: CASIIQGSEEREKLFF
cdr3_nt: TGTGCCAGCATCATACAAGGGTCCGAAGAGCGTGAAAAACTGTTTTTT
clone_size: many
j_call: TRBJ1-4
v_call: TRBV28
d_call: -

cdr3_aa: CASSKINGGSGNVMRYTF
cdr3_nt: TGTGCCAGCAGTAAAATTAATGGGGGTTCGGGGAACGTGATGAGGTACACCTTC
clone_size: many
j_call: TRBJ1-2
v_call: TRBV25-1
d_call: -

cdr3_aa: CASSLLVGQGGFEQFF
cdr3_nt: TGTGCCAGCAGCTTACTTGTAGGACAGGGAGGCTTCGAGCAGTTCTTC
clone_size: -
j_call: TRBJ2-1
v_call: TRBV7-2
d_call: TRBD1

cdr3_aa: CASSYGQGSETQYF
cdr3_nt: TGTGCCAGCAGTTACGGGCAGGGATCAGAGACCCAGTACTTC
clone_size: many
j_call: TRBJ2-5
v_call: TRBV6-2/TRBV6-3
d_call: -

cdr3_aa: CASRNFDTEAFF
cdr3_nt: TGTGCCAGCAGAAACTTCGACACTGAAGCTTTCTTT
clone_size: many
j_call: TRBJ1-1
v_call: TRBV6-5
d_call: -

cdr3_aa: CASRTGSTDTQYF
cdr3_nt: TGTGCCAGCAGAACAGGGAGCACAGATACGCAGTATTTT
clone_size: many
j_call: TRBJ2-3
v_call: TRBV7-6
d_call: -

cdr3_aa: CASSPILGASGELFF
cdr3_nt: TGTGCCAGCAGCCCTATTCTGGGGGCGAGCGGGGAGCTGTTTTTT
clone_size: many
j_call: TRBJ2-2
v_call: TRBV7-2
d_call: -

cdr3_aa: CASSLANFGEQYF
cdr3_nt: TGTGCCAGCAGCTTAGCCAATTTCGGCGAGCAGTACTTC
clone_size: many
j_call: TRBJ2-7
v_call: TRBV7-2
d_call: -

cdr3_aa: CASSPEAKGYEQYF
cdr3_nt: TGTGCCAGCAGCCCCGAGGCGAAGGGATACGAGCAGTACTTC
clone_size: many
j_call: TRBJ2-7
v_call: TRBV7-3
d_call: -

cdr3_aa: CASSPSGSEETQYF
cdr3_nt: TGTGCCAGCAGCCCCAGTGGGTCGGAAGAGACCCAGTACTTC
clone_size: many
j_call: TRBJ2-5
v_call: TRBV7-2
d_call: -

cdr3_aa: CSVTLAYEQYF
cdr3_nt: TGCAGCGTTACCTTGGCCTACGAGCAGTACTTC
clone_size: many
j_call: TRBJ2-7
v_call: TRBV29-1
d_call: -

cdr3_aa: CASSREEGYGYTF
cdr3_nt: TGTGCCAGCAGCAGGGAGGAAGGCTATGGCTACACCTTC
clone_size: many
j_call: TRBJ1-2
v_call: TRBV7-2
d_call: -

cdr3_aa: CASSSTENTEAFF
cdr3_nt: TGTGCCAGCAGCTCGACAGAGAACACTGAAGCTTTCTTT
clone_size: many
j_call: TRBJ1-1
v_call: TRBV7-6
d_call: -

cdr3_aa: CASSTTQGVAYEQYF
cdr3_nt: TGTGCCAGCAGCACCACCCAGGGGGTTGCCTACGAGCAGTACTTC
clone_size: many
j_call: TRBJ2-7
v_call: TRBV6-6
d_call: TRBD1

cdr3_aa: CASSLRGGYGYTF
cdr3_nt: TGTGCCAGCAGTTTAAGGGGAGGCTATGGCTACACCTTC
clone_size: many
j_call: TRBJ1-2
v_call: TRBV12-3/TRBV12-4
d_call: -

cdr3_aa: CASTPTRTSGSQDTQYF
cdr3_nt: TGTGCCAGCACTCCGACCAGGACTAGCGGGAGTCAAGATACGCAGTATTTT
clone_size: many
j_call: TRBJ2-3
v_call: TRBV12-3/TRBV12-4
d_call: TRBD2

cdr3_aa: CASSQDGLAERAGELFF
cdr3_nt: TGCGCCAGCAGCCAAGATGGGCTAGCAGAGCGGGCCGGGGAGCTGTTTTTT
clone_size: many
j_call: TRBJ2-2
v_call: TRBV4-1
d_call: -

cdr3_aa: CASSSSWGAQETQYF
cdr3_nt: TGTGCCAGCAGCTCCAGTTGGGGGGCACAAGAGACCCAGTACTTC
clone_size: many
j_call: TRBJ2-5
v_call: TRBV7-2
d_call: -

cdr3_aa: CASSLPGTNYEQYF
cdr3_nt: TGCGCCAGCAGCTTGCCGGGGACCAACTACGAGCAGTACTTC
clone_size: many
j_call: TRBJ2-7
v_call: TRBV5-1
d_call: -

cdr3_aa: CASSPGLRTDTQYF
cdr3_nt: TGCGCCAGCAGCCCGGGACTTCGCACAGATACGCAGTATTTT
clone_size: many
j_call: TRBJ2-3
v_call: TRBV4-3
d_call: -

cdr3_aa: CASSFHGSAEAFF
cdr3_nt: TGTGCCAGCAGCTTTCATGGTTCCGCTGAAGCTTTCTTT
clone_size: many
j_call: TRBJ1-1
v_call: TRBV7-2
d_call: -

cdr3_aa: CASSMLGPIANEQFF
cdr3_nt: TGTGCCAGTAGTATGTTAGGCCCCATTGCCAATGAGCAGTTCTTC
clone_size: many
j_call: TRBJ2-1
v_call: TRBV19
d_call: -

cdr3_aa: CASSLGLAGVSTGELFF
cdr3_nt: TGTGCCAGCAGCTTAGGTCTAGCGGGAGTTTCCACCGGGGAGCTGTTTTTT
clone_size: many
j_call: TRBJ2-2
v_call: TRBV7-2
d_call: TRBD2

cdr3_aa: CASSLIAGTGANVLTF
cdr3_nt: TGTGCCAGCAGCTTAATCGCAGGGACTGGGGCCAACGTCCTGACTTTC
clone_size: many
j_call: TRBJ2-6
v_call: TRBV7-2
d_call: -

cdr3_aa: CASSLWGSGEPYNEQFF
cdr3_nt: TGTGCCAGCAGCTTATGGGGTAGCGGGGAACCTTACAATGAGCAGTTCTTC
clone_size: many
j_call: TRBJ2-1
v_call: TRBV7-2
d_call: TRBD2

cdr3_aa: CASSLSTNSGNTIYF
cdr3_nt: TGTGCCAGCAGCCTATCGACGAACTCTGGAAACACCATATATTTT
clone_size: many
j_call: TRBJ1-3
v_call: TRBV7-2
d_call: -

cdr3_aa: CASSDAERGISYEQYF
cdr3_nt: TGTGCCAGCAGTGACGCCGAGCGGGGAATTTCCTACGAGCAGTACTTC
clone_size: many
j_call: TRBJ2-7
v_call: TRBV6-2/TRBV6-3
d_call: TRBD2

cdr3_aa: CSAIKGNQPQHF
cdr3_nt: TGCAGTGCTATTAAGGGCAATCAGCCCCAGCATTTT
clone_size: many
j_call: TRBJ1-5
v_call: TRBV20-1
d_call: -

cdr3_aa: CASSQGGLANEQFF
cdr3_nt: TGTGCCAGCAGCCAAGGGGGACTAGCCAATGAGCAGTTCTTC
clone_size: many
j_call: TRBJ2-1
v_call: TRBV7-2
d_call: TRBD2

cdr3_aa: CASSTPDSYQETQYF
cdr3_nt: TGTGCCAGTAGTACCCCGGACTCGTACCAAGAGACCCAGTACTTC
clone_size: few
j_call: TRBJ2-5
v_call: TRBV19
d_call: -

cdr3_aa: CSVVVGYTF
cdr3_nt: TGCAGCGTTGTGGTCGGGTACACCTTC
clone_size: many
j_call: TRBJ1-2
v_call: TRBV29-1
d_call: -

cdr3_aa: CASSIRGKGGEETQYF
cdr3_nt: TGTGCCAGCAGCATCCGAGGAAAAGGGGGGGAGGAGACCCAGTACTTC
clone_size: many
j_call: TRBJ2-5
v_call: TRBV11-3
d_call: -

cdr3_aa: CASRGTGGGEKLFF
cdr3_nt: TGTGCCAGCAGAGGGACAGGGGGAGGGGAAAAACTGTTTTTT
clone_size: many
j_call: TRBJ1-4
v_call: TRBV7-2
d_call: TRBD1

cdr3_aa: CASRPGDSYNEQFF
cdr3_nt: TGTGCCAGCAGGCCGGGGGATTCCTACAATGAGCAGTTCTTC
clone_size: many
j_call: TRBJ2-1
v_call: TRBV3-1
d_call: -

cdr3_aa: CASSLRGGGNQPQHF
cdr3_nt: TGTGCCAGCAGTTTAAGGGGAGGGGGGAATCAGCCCCAGCATTTT
clone_size: -
j_call: TRBJ1-5
v_call: TRBV12-3/TRBV12-4
d_call: -

cdr3_aa: CSANPGPPPNEQYF
cdr3_nt: TGCAGTGCTAACCCGGGACCCCCTCCTAACGAGCAGTACTTC
clone_size: many
j_call: TRBJ2-7
v_call: TRBV20-1
d_call: -

cdr3_aa: CASRGLAGGLTHNEQFF
cdr3_nt: TGTGCCAGCAGGGGACTAGCGGGAGGCCTGACCCACAATGAGCAGTTCTTC
clone_size: many
j_call: TRBJ2-1
v_call: TRBV6-8
d_call: TRBD2